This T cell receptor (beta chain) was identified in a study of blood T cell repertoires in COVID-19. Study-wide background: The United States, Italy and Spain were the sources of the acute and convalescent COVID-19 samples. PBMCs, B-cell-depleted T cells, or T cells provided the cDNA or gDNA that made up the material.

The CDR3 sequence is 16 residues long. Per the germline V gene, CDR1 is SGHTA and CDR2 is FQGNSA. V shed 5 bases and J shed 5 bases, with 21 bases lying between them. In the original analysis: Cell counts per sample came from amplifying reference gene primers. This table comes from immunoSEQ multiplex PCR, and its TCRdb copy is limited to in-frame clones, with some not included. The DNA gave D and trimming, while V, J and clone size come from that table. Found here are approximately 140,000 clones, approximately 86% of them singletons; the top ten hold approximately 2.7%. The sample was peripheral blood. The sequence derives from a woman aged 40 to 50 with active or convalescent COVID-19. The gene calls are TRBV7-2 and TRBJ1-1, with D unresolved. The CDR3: CASSPGWVRRSTEAFF. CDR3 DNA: TGTGCCAGCAGCCCCGGCTGGGTCAGGAGGTCGACTGAAGCTTTCTTT. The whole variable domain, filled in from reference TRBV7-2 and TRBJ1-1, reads GAGVSQSPSNKVTEKGKDVELRCDPISGHTALYWYRQSLGQGLEFLIYFQGNSAPDKSGLPSDRFSAERTGGSVSTLTIQRTQQEDSAVYLCASSPGWVRRSTEAFFGQGTRLTVV.